A selection of T cell receptor beta chains follows, all from one sample in a study of blood T cell repertoires in COVID-19. This table comes from immunoSEQ multiplex PCR, and its TCRdb copy is limited to in-frame clones, with some not included. The table includes tens of thousands of clones, 82% detected once. Sample: peripheral blood. The receptor set was obtained from a woman in her fifties or sixties with acute or convalescent COVID-19. The CDR3 runs from the conserved cysteine through the conserved F or W.

J | V | CDR3
TRBJ2-7 | TRBV4-1 | CASSQDPVRAREQYF
TRBJ2-2 | TRBV5-1 | CASSFRVGGPGELFF
TRBJ2-2 | TRBV29-1 | CSVGARGISSGTTGELFF
TRBJ1-6 | TRBV13 | CASLPSDRGSPLHF
TRBJ1-2 | TRBV7-3 | CASSLTGIESGYGYTF
TRBJ1-5 | TRBV28 | CASRTGSGQPQHF
TRBJ2-2 | TRBV18 | CASSPPRARTGELFF
TRBJ2-1 | TRBV13 | CASSVGLLNNEQFF
TRBJ2-5 | TRBV12-3/TRBV12-4 | CASSLRQQETQYF
TRBJ2-1 | TRBV6-2/TRBV6-3 | CASSYWRNEQFF
TRBJ2-7 | TRBV19 | CASSRAAGYEQYF
TRBJ2-3 | TRBV6-5 | CASRSGGRVTDTQYF
TRBJ2-2 | TRBV7-3 | CASSLQGTGELFF
TRBJ2-7 | TRBV9 | CASSRGGSKNTYEQYF
TRBJ1-3 | TRBV5-1 | CASSYDSRSGNTIYF
TRBJ1-1 | TRBV10-3 | CAISESGGRTGTEAFF